The 14 T cell receptor beta chains reported below all come from one sample, sequenced in a study of T-cell memory formation after mild COVID-19. Using its own MiXCR run on the 5' RACE reads, TCRdb lists one record per CDR3 protein. Found here are approximately 210,000 distinct CDR3 sequences, 27% of them singletons; the top ten hold approximately 10%. The sequenced sample consisted of PBMCs or a T cell subset sorted from them (not recorded which). These receptors were collected from an adult woman who had mild COVID-19 (a few samples of this study predate the infection). Cell type and time point are not known.

This clonotype was counted ten times or more. The V gene is TRBV12-3 or TRBV12-4, the J gene TRBJ2-5, with 8 bases matching TRBD2. There are 13 residues in the CDR3. The junction had 5 bases not matched to a gene; V was cut back by 4 bases and J by 7 bases. This CDR3 reads CASSSGTSWTQYF. CDR3 coding DNA: TGTGCCAGCAGTTCCGGGACTAGTTGGACCCAGTACTTC.

The sample holds a few counts of this clonotype. The chain joins TRBV11-2 to TRBJ2-7; 13 bases are a match to TRBD2. In germline, CDR1 is SGHAT, CDR2 FQNNGV. The CDR3 spans 16 residues. J gave up 4 bases and V 5 bases, and 8 bases lay outside the gene matches. DNA of the CDR3: TGTGCCAGCAGCCCACGCGGACTAGCGGGAGTTTACGAGCAGTACTTC. This codes for CASSPRGLAGVYEQYF. The entire variable domain, with the rest obtained from reference TRBV11-2 and TRBJ2-7, is as follows: EAGVAQSPRYKIIEKRQSVAFWCNPISGHATLYWYQQILGQGPKLLIQFQNNGVVDDSQLPKDRFSAERLKGVDSTLKIQPAKLEDSAVYLCASSPRGLAGVYEQYFGPGTRLTVT.

The genes are TRBV6-1 and TRBJ2-5, with 7 positions matching TRBD1. The ends lost 5 bases at V and 5 bases at J; junction bases unmatched: 8. The CDR3 extends over 14 amino acids. From germline, CDR1 is MNHNS and CDR2 SASEGT. The CDR3 loop is CASSPYRGGETQYF. CDR3 nucleotide sequence: TGTGCCAGCAGTCCCTACAGGGGCGGCGAGACCCAGTACTTC.

The gene calls are TRBV29-1 and TRBJ2-3; D perhaps matches TRBD1 (6 bases). The CDR3 runs 13 residues. V lost 6 bases and J lost 0, with 10 bases in between. Germline V lookup: CDR1 SQVTM, CDR2 ANQGSEA. This chain's CDR3 is CSVAGQSTDTQYF. The CDR3 nucleotides read TGCAGCGTAGCCGGACAGAGCACAGATACGCAGTATTTT.

The rearrangement uses TRBV7-9 and TRBJ1-2, with unresolved D. This CDR3 comprises 14 residues. V lost 4 bases and J 7 bases, leaving 16 bases between the germline ends. CDR1 and CDR2 from the germline V gene are SEHNR and FQNEAQ (reference sequence). The CDR3 DNA sequence: TGTGCCAGCAGCTCCGTCGAGGCCACAGTTGGCTACACCTTC. This encodes CASSSVEATVGYTF.

The chain links TRBV6-2 or TRBV6-3 to TRBJ2-7; D not certain. There are 14 residues in the CDR3. V dropped 3 bases and J dropped 3 bases, with 12 bases sitting between them. Germline CDR1 reads MNHEY; CDR2 reads SVGEGT. The CDR3 sequence: CASSYYGPIYEQYF. The DNA for the CDR3 is TGTGCCAGCAGTTATTACGGGCCGATCTACGAGCAGTACTTC.

This clonotype was found a few times. This chain uses TRBV2 with TRBJ2-5, with D possibly matching TRBD2 (5 bases). This CDR3 region has 13 residues. The V gene lost 4 bases and the J gene lost 5 bases, with 11 bases spanning the gap. Germline CDR1 and CDR2: SNHLY and FYNNEI. The CDR3 loop is CASSANRGETQYF. CDR3 bases: TGTGCCAGCAGTGCTAACCGAGGGGAGACCCAGTACTTC.

In its sample, this clonotype was seen a few times. The rearrangement links TRBV7-9 to TRBJ2-1, with D uncertain. The CDR3 covers 17 residues. CDR1 is SEHNR and CDR2 is FQNEAQ in the germline V gene (reference sequence). Trimming shortened V by 1 base and J by 0 bases, and 13 bases separated the two germline ends. CDR3 sequence: CASSLGRYLSSYNEQFF. In DNA form, the CDR3 reads TGTGCCAGCAGCTTAGGCAGATATCTGAGCTCCTACAATGAGCAGTTCTTC.

This clonotype was detected only a few times. The chain combines TRBV12-3 or TRBV12-4 with TRBJ2-1, with TRBD1 as a possible D gene (7 bases). CDR3 length: 16 amino acids. V dropped 8 bases and J dropped 2 bases, with 19 bases sitting between them. CDR3 residues: CASGDWDSLPYNEQFF. The CDR3, as DNA: TGTGCCAGCGGGGACTGGGACAGTCTTCCCTACAATGAGCAGTTCTTC.

The rearrangement links TRBV29-1 to TRBJ2-1, with D perhaps matching TRBD1 (6 bases). The V end lost 4 bases, the J end lost 15 bases, and 16 bases lay between the germline ends. CDR3 size: 11 residues. The germline CDR1 and CDR2 sequences are SQVTM and ANQGSEA. The CDR3 nucleotides read TGCAGCGTTGGCCGACAGGCGGTAAGGTTCTTC. Translated, it gives CSVGRQAVRFF.

The V gene is TRBV15, the J gene TRBJ1-2; 7 nucleotides agree with TRBD1. Trimming cost V 5 bases and J 9 bases; bases outside gene matches: 9. The CDR3 has 13 residues. CDR1 and CDR2 from the germline V gene are LNHNV and YYDKDF (reference sequence). The CDR3 DNA sequence: TGTGCCACCAGCCGGGACCAGGGGGAGAGCTACACCTTC. Translation gives CATSRDQGESYTF.

This chain links TRBV4-1 with TRBJ2-5; 13 bases map to TRBD2. There are 16 residues in the CDR3. The V and J ends lost 4 bases and 3 bases, in that order; junction bases with no gene match: 5. The germline V gene encodes CDR1 MGHRA and CDR2 YSYEKL. This CDR3 reads CASSPDGLAGEETQYF. The CDR3 nucleotides are TGCGCCAGCAGCCCGGATGGACTAGCGGGAGAAGAGACCCAGTACTTC.

This clonotype has a handful of counts. Here the CDR3 DNA reads TGCGCCAGCAGCTCCCCCAAGGGACAGGGAGAAGAGACCCAGTACTTC. Encoded protein: CASSSPKGQGEETQYF. V gene TRBV5-1 combines with J gene TRBJ2-5; 9 bases agree with TRBD1. This CDR3 has 16 amino acids. Germline-derived CDR1 and CDR2 are SGHRS and YFSETQ. The trim removed 3 bases at V and 3 bases at J, leaving 9 bases unmatched.

The chain carries TRBV9 and TRBJ2-1; 15 bases are a match to TRBD2. The CDR3 has 19 residues. V trimming: 0 bases; J trimming: 1 base; junction bases outside the gene matches: 5. In germline, CDR1 is SGDLS, CDR2 YYNGEE. The CDR3 sequence: CASSVAGLAGGSSYNEQFF. Here the CDR3 DNA reads TGTGCCAGCAGCGTAGCGGGACTAGCGGGGGGTTCATCCTACAATGAGCAGTTCTTC.